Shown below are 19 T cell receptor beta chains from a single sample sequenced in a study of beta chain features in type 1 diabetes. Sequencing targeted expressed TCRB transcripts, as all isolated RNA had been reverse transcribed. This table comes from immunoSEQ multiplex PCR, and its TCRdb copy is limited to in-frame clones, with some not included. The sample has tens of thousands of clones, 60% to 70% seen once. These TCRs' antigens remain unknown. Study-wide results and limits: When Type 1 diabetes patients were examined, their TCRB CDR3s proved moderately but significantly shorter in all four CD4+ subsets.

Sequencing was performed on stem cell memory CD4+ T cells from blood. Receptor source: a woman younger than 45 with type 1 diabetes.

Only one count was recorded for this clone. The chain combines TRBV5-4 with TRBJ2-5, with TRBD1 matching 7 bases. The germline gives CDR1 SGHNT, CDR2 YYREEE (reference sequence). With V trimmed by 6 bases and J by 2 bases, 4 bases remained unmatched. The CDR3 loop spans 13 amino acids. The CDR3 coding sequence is TGTGCCAGCACCCCGGGACAGCAAGAGACCCAGTACTTC. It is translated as CASTPGQQETQYF. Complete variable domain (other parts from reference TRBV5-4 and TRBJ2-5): ETGVTQSPTHLIKTRGQQVTLRCSSQSGHNTVSWYQQALGQGPQFIFQYYREEENGRGNFPPRFSGLQFPNYSSELNVNALELDDSALYLCASTPGQQETQYFGPGTRLLVL.

CDR3 region: CASSDRRTAAETQYF. CDR3 nucleotides: TGTGCCAGCAGTGATCGTAGGACAGCCGCTGAGACCCAGTACTTC. The chain is built from TRBV25-1 and TRBJ2-5, with a possible D match to TRBD1 (6 bases). This CDR3 has 15 residues. The V and J ends lost 3 bases and 5 bases respectively, with 16 bases between them. Germline-derived CDR1 and CDR2 are MGHDK and SYGVNS.

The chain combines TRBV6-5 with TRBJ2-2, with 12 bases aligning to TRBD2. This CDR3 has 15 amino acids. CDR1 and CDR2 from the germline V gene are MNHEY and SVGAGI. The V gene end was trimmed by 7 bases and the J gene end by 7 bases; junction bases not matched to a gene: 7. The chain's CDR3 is CASTRTSGIHGELFF. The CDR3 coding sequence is TGTGCCAGCACCCGGACTAGCGGGATACACGGGGAGCTGTTTTTT.

The CDR3 region is CASSQDPGTVHFGNQPQHF. In DNA form, the CDR3 reads TGCGCCAGCAGCCAAGATCCAGGGACAGTTCACTTCGGCAATCAGCCCCAGCATTTT. The chain carries TRBV4-1 and TRBJ1-5, with 7 positions matching TRBD1. Trimming at V came to 0 bases and at J to 2 bases, leaving 13 bases not matched to a gene. This CDR3 is 19 amino acids long. CDR1 is MGHRA, CDR2 YSYEKL, per germline.

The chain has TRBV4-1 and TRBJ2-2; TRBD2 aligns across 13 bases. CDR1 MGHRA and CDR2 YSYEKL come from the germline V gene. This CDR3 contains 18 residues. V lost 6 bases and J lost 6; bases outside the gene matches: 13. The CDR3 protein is CASRAGLAGVRYAGELFF. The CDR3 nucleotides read TGCGCCAGCAGAGCCGGACTAGCGGGAGTTCGGTACGCCGGGGAGCTGTTTTTT.

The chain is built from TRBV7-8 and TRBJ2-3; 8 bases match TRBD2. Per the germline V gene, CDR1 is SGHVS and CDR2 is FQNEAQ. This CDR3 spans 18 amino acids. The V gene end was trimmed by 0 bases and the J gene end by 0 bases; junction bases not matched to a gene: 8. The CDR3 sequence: CASSLAFRTSSSTDTQYF. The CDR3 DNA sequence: TGTGCCAGCAGCTTAGCGTTTCGGACTAGCAGTAGCACAGATACGCAGTATTTT.

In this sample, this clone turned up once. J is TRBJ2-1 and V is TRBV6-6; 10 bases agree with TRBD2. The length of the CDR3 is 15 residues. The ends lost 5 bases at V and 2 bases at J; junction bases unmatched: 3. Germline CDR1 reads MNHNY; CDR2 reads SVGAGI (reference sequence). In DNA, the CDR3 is TGTGCCAGCAGTGCCGGACTAGCGGCCTACAATGAGCAGTTCTTC. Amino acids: CASSAGLAAYNEQFF.

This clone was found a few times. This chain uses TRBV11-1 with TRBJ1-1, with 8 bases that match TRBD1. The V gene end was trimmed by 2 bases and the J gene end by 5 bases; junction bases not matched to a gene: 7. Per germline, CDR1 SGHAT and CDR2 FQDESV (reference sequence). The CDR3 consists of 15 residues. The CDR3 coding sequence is TGTGCCAGCAGCTTAACTCAGGGGGCGAATACTGAAGCTTTCTTT. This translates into CASSLTQGANTEAFF.

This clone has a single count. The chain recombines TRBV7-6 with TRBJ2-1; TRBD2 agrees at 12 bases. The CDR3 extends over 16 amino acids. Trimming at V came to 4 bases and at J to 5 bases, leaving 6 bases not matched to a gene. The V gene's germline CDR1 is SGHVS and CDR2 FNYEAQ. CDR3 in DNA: TGTGCCAGCAGCTGGCCTAGCGGGAGGGTTAACAATGAGCAGTTCTTC. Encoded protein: CASSWPSGRVNNEQFF.

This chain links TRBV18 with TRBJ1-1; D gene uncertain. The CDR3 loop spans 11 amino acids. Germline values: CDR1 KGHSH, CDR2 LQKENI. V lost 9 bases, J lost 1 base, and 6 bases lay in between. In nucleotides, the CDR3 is TGTGCCAGTACTGAGAACACTGAAGCTTTCTTT. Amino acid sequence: CASTENTEAFF.

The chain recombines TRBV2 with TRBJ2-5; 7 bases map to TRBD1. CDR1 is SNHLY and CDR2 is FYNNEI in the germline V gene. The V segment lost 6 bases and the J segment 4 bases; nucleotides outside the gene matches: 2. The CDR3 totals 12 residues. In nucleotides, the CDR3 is TGTGCCAGCAGCCGGGACAGAGAGACCCAGTACTTC. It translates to CASSRDRETQYF.

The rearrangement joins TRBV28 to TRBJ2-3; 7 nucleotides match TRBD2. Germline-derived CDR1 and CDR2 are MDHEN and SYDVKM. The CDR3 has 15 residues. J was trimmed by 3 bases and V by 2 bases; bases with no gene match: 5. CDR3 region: CASSLSGTGTDTQYF. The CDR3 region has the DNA TGTGCCAGCAGTTTAAGCGGGACCGGTACAGATACGCAGTATTTT.

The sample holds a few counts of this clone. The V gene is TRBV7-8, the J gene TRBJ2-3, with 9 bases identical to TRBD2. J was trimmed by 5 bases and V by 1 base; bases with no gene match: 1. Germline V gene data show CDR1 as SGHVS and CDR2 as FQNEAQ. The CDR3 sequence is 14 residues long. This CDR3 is CASSLELAGDTQYF. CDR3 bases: TGTGCCAGCAGCTTAGAACTAGCGGGAGATACGCAGTATTTT.

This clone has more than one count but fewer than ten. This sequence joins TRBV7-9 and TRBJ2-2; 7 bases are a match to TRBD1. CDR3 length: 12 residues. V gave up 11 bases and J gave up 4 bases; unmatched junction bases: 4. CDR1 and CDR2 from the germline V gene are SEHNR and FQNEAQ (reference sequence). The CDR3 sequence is CALGQSTGELFF. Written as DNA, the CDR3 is TGTGCCCTGGGACAGTCCACCGGGGAGCTGTTTTTT.

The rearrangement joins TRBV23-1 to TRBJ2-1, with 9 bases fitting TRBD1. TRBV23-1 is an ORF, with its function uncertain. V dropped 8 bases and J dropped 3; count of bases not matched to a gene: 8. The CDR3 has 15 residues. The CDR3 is CASGTDRGYYNEQFF. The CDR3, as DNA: TGCGCCAGCGGTACGGACAGGGGCTACTACAATGAGCAGTTCTTC.

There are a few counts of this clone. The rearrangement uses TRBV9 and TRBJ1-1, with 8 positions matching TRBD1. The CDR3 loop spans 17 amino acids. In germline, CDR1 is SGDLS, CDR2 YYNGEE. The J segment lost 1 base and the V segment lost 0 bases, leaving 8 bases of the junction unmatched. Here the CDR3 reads CASSVEGVRGPNTEAFF. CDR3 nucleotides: TGTGCCAGCAGCGTAGAAGGTGTCAGGGGGCCGAACACTGAAGCTTTCTTT.

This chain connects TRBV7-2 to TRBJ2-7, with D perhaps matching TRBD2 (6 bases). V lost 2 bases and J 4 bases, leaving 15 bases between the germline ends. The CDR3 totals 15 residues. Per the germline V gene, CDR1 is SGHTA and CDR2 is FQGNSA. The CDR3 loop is CASSLSSADHYEQYF. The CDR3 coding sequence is TGTGCCAGCAGCTTATCTAGCGCGGACCATTACGAGCAGTACTTC.

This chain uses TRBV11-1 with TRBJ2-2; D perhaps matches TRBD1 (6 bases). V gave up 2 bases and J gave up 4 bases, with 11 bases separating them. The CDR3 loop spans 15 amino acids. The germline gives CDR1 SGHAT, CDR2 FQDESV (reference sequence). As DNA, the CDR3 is TGTGCCAGCAGCTTAATACAGGGCGGCACCGGGGAGCTGTTTTTT. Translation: CASSLIQGGTGELFF.

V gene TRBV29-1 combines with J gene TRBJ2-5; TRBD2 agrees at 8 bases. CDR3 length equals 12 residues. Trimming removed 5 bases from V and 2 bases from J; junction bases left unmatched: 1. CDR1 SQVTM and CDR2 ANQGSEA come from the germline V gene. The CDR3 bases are TGCAGCGTTCGGGGGGGACAAGAGACCCAGTACTTC. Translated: CSVRGGQETQYF.